The clone carrying this TCR beta chain appeared a few times. Its specificity is not known. This specimen belongs to a study of Graves' ophthalmopathy and Graves' hyperthyroidism. Study findings and constraints: A model built from 13 signatures distinguished ophthalmopathy from stable hyperthyroidism with about 86% sensitivity and about 80% specificity.

This CDR3 is 13 amino acids long. V lost 5 bases, J lost 5 bases, and 9 bases lay in between. The germline gives CDR1 LNHDA, CDR2 SQIVND (reference sequence). From RNA, the CDR3 regions of TCR beta chains were amplified and sequenced. Amplification began with first-round RT-PCR using HTBI primers, then second-round multiplex PCR was performed. Each CDR3 protein is one row after TCRdb ran MiXCR on the multiplex PCR reads. The table shows 200,000 to 300,000 distinct CDR3 sequences, with around 45% occurring only once. This chain links TRBV19 with TRBJ2-2; either TRBD1 or TRBD2 may supply D (5 bases each). Material for sequencing was peripheral blood. This TCR derives from an adult man with Graves' ophthalmopathy. The CDR3 sequence is CASSGTGTGELFF. CDR3 sequence (DNA): TGTGCCAGTAGTGGGACGGGAACCGGGGAGCTGTTTTTT. Supplemented by reference TRBV19 and TRBJ2-2, the full variable domain reads DGGITQSPKYLFRKEGQNVTLSCEQNLNHDAMYWYRQDPGQGLRLIYYSQIVNDFQKGDIAEGYSVSREKKESFPLTVTSAQKNPTAFYLCASSGTGTGELFFGEGSRLTVL.